This T cell receptor beta chain was documented in a study of shared clonotypes between healthy human individuals. Study-wide results and limits: Naive subsets generally had larger estimated richness than memory subsets.

About this clone: Its antigen is unidentified.

Every one of the donors was a Caucasian adult that lived in Nashville, Tennessee. The data were produced by immunoSEQ multiplex PCR, yet TCRdb's version contains in-frame clones alone and is incomplete. The sample lists around 2.5 million clones; 80% to 95% were seen once. Germline V gene sequence: CDR1 MDHEN, CDR2 SYDVKM. V was cut by 10 bases and J by 5 bases, with 14 bases left in between. There are 12 residues in the CDR3. The sample taken for sequencing was naive CD4+ T cells from PBMCs. Sample subset: CD45RA+ positively selected. The chain has TRBV28 and TRBJ1-2, with D unresolved. This receptor was taken from a man younger than 30 in good health. Some clones in this sample may be carry-over from other donors' samples. The chain's CDR3 is CATTGRPYGYTF. CDR3 in DNA: TGTGCCACGACCGGACGGCCATATGGCTACACCTTC.